This is a list of T cell receptor beta chains from one sample in a study of cytomegalovirus exposure and HLA in healthy donors. The data were produced by immunoSEQ multiplex PCR, yet TCRdb's version contains in-frame clones alone and is incomplete. The sample shows tens of thousands of clones, around 80% of them seen only once. The sample consisted of PBMCs. These TCRs come from a man aged 50 to 59 in good health and CMV-seropositive. The CDR3 runs from the conserved cysteine through the conserved F or W. Fields, in order: clone size, V gene, D gene, J gene, CDR3 protein, CDR3 DNA. A D gene is named only where the DNA matches it firmly. Rows give clone size only sometimes, using once, few, many, or a class for an expanded clone.

>NA|TRBV15|NA|TRBJ1-1
CATSRSTVNTEAFF
TGTGCCACCAGCAGAAGTACAGTCAACACTGAAGCTTTCTTT
>few|TRBV9|NA|TRBJ1-2
CASSAFAGSYGYTF
TGTGCCAGCAGCGCATTCGCAGGGTCCTATGGCTACACCTTC
>NA|TRBV19|TRBD1|TRBJ1-1
CASSMGNRGVKAFF
TGTGCCAGTAGTATGGGGAACAGGGGGGTCAAAGCTTTCTTT
>NA|TRBV7-9|TRBD2|TRBJ2-3
CASSLGGLAGGPHTQYF
TGTGCCAGCAGCTTAGGGGGACTAGCGGGAGGGCCGCATACGCAGTATTTT
>NA|TRBV6-5|NA|TRBJ1-2
CASSYGGSEGYTF
TGTGCCAGCAGTTACGGGGGGTCGGAGGGCTACACCTTC
>NA|TRBV6-1|NA|TRBJ1-1
CASSTAAAQNTEAFF
TGTGCCAGCAGTACGGCGGCGGCTCAGAACACTGAAGCTTTCTTT
>NA|TRBV7-2|NA|TRBJ1-2
CASSFSNYGYTF
TGTGCCAGCAGCTTTTCAAACTATGGCTACACCTTC
>NA|TRBV6-1|TRBD2|TRBJ2-2
CASSTSVTGELFF
TGTGCCAGCAGTACTAGCGTGACCGGGGAGCTGTTTTTT
>once|TRBV19|NA|TRBJ2-2
CASSTGLGGTNTGELFF
TGTGCCAGTAGTACAGGGCTGGGGGGAACGAACACCGGGGAGCTGTTTTTT
>NA|TRBV27|TRBD2|TRBJ2-1
CASRSLAGDEQFF
TGTGCCAGCAGATCTTTAGCGGGTGATGAGCAGTTCTTC
>few|TRBV7-9|TRBD1|TRBJ1-1
CASSSQGTEAFF
TGTGCCAGCAGCTCACAGGGGACTGAAGCTTTCTTT
>NA|TRBV5-6|NA|TRBJ1-1
CASSLKVGHAEAFF
TGTGCCAGCAGCTTGAAAGTCGGTCACGCTGAAGCTTTCTTT
>few|TRBV19|NA|TRBJ1-4
CASSPDGTQRGNEKLFF
TGTGCCAGTAGTCCCGACGGGACGCAAAGGGGGAATGAAAAACTGTTTTTT
>NA|TRBV11-3|TRBD2|TRBJ2-2
CASSWDRGAGGPYTGELFF
TGTGCCAGCAGCTGGGATCGGGGGGCGGGAGGGCCCTACACCGGGGAGCTGTTTTTT
>NA|TRBV19|TRBD2|TRBJ2-3
CASSIWRESTDTQYF
TGTGCCAGTAGTATCTGGCGGGAGAGCACAGATACGCAGTATTTT
>few|TRBV6-1|NA|TRBJ2-7
CASSAGGARASYEQYF
TGTGCCAGCAGTGCCGGCGGGGCTAGGGCGTCCTACGAGCAGTACTTC
>NA|TRBV5-6|TRBD2|TRBJ2-7
CASSLLASSSYEQYF
TGTGCCAGCAGCCTACTAGCGTCGAGCTCCTACGAGCAGTACTTC
>NA|TRBV2|NA|TRBJ2-7
CASSGSYEQYF
TGTGCCAGCAGCGGGAGTTACGAGCAGTACTTC
>NA|TRBV27|TRBD1|TRBJ2-4
CASSLYTGGLGNIQYF
TGTGCCAGCAGTTTATATACAGGGGGGTTAGGAAACATTCAGTACTTC
>once|TRBV2|TRBD2|TRBJ2-7
CASSPGTSGRTSYEQYF
TGTGCCAGCAGTCCCGGGACTAGCGGGAGGACTTCCTACGAGCAGTACTTC
>few|TRBV4-1|NA|TRBJ1-2
CASSLQGYGYTF
TGCGCCAGCAGCCTACAGGGTTATGGCTACACCTTC
>NA|TRBV9|TRBD2|TRBJ2-1
CASSGGSLAGEEQFF
TGTGCCAGCAGCGGAGGTAGTTTAGCGGGAGAGGAGCAGTTCTTC
>NA|TRBV4-2|NA|TRBJ2-7
CASSQWGPLVGEGGNEQYF
TGTGCCAGCAGCCAGTGGGGCCCCCTCGTAGGGGAAGGAGGGAACGAGCAGTACTTC
>NA|TRBV11-2|NA|TRBJ2-1
CASSVAVILNEQFF
TGTGCCAGCAGCGTGGCGGTTATCCTCAATGAGCAGTTCTTC
>NA|TRBV27|NA|TRBJ2-7
CASSSRTEPPYEQYF
TGTGCCAGCAGTTCCCGGACAGAGCCTCCCTACGAGCAGTACTTC
>NA|TRBV6-1|NA|TRBJ2-4
CASSEGSNIQYF
TGTGCCAGCAGTGAAGGTAGTAACATTCAGTACTTC
>few|TRBV5-4|NA|TRBJ2-7
CASSSTVPYEQYF
TGTGCCAGCAGCTCCACGGTGCCCTACGAGCAGTACTTC
>NA|TRBV7-2|TRBD2|TRBJ2-7
CASSSKRESSYEQYF
TGTGCCAGCAGCTCCAAGCGGGAGAGCTCCTACGAGCAGTACTTC
>NA|TRBV4-2|TRBD1|TRBJ2-7
CASSQPDRAYSSYEQYF
TGTGCCAGCAGCCAACCCGACAGGGCTTATAGCTCCTACGAGCAGTACTTC
>NA|TRBV30|TRBD1|TRBJ1-2
CAWSITGGGYTF
TGTGCCTGGAGTATTACAGGGGGTGGCTACACCTTC